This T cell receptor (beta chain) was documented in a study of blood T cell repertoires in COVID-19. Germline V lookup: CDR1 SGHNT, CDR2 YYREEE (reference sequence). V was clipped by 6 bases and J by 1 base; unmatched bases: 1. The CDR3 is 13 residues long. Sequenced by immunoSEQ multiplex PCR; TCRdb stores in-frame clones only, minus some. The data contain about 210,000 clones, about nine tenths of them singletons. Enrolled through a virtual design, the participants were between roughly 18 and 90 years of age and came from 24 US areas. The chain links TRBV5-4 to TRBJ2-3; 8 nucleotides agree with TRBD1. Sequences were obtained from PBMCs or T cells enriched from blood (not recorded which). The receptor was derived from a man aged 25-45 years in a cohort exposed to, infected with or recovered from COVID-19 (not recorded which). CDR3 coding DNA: TGTGCCAGCAAGGACAGGGGCACAGATACGCAGTATTTT. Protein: CASKDRGTDTQYF.